This T cell receptor (beta chain) was found in a study of T cells after yellow fever vaccination. Ten or more counts support this clonotype. TCRdb reprocessed the 5' RACE reads with MiXCR, giving one entry per CDR3 protein. In the table there are more than 20,000 distinct CDR3 sequences, 5.2% of which are singletons. V was pared by 2 bases and J by 0 bases, with 5 bases of the junction left unmatched. Germline-derived CDR1 and CDR2 are SGHKS and YYEKEE (reference sequence). The CDR3 consists of 16 residues. Whole-study results and caveats: Faster peaking, at day 5 versus 15, marked a secondary response that was weaker. The study noted that FACS-sorted repertoires could contain abundant clonotypes contaminating from the bulk population. Among sorted memory subsets on day 0, almost all vaccine-responding clonotypes fell below detection.

The sequencing here drew on PBMCs, either bulk or a sorted T-cell subset (CD4+, CD8+, memory, or dextramer-sorted; not recorded which), taken around 45 days after the first yellow fever vaccination. The chain links TRBV5-5 to TRBJ2-4; 7 nucleotides line up with TRBD1. This clonotype originated in a man between 18 and 29 years old who received the YFV17D yellow fever vaccine. In DNA, the CDR3 is TGTGCCAGCAGCTTCAGGACAGGACTAGCCAAAAACATTCAGTACTTC. This encodes CASSFRTGLAKNIQYF. Combining the CDR3 with reference TRBV5-5 and TRBJ2-4 gives the whole variable domain DAGVTQSPTHLIKTRGQQVTLRCSPISGHKSVSWYQQVLGQGPQFIFQYYEKEERGRGNFPDRFSARQFPNYSSELNVNALLLGDSALYLCASSFRTGLAKNIQYFGAGTRLSVL.